The sequence of this T cell receptor (beta chain) was determined in a study of blood T cell repertoires in COVID-19. Study overall: Nucleic acid was either cDNA or gDNA, and it came from T cells, B-cell-depleted T cells, or PBMCs.

Looked up from germline, CDR1 is KGHDR and CDR2 is SFDVKD. Losses at the gene ends were 5 bases for V and 5 bases for J; bases not matched to a gene: 5. The CDR3 is made up of 15 amino acids. Sequencing was performed with immunoSEQ multiplex PCR; in TCRdb, only in-frame clones are kept and a portion is missing. The sample consists of roughly 350,000 clones, about 89% of them appearing once. The chain employs TRBV24-1 and TRBJ1-4; 9 bases agree with TRBD1. Material: peripheral blood. This clonotype was sampled from a woman aged 25 to 39 with COVID-19, enrolled during active disease. The CDR3 spells CATSVGGQGNEKLFF. The CDR3 DNA sequence: TGTGCCACCAGTGTTGGGGGACAGGGAAATGAAAAACTGTTTTTT.